This TCR beta chain was recovered during a study of early T cells in non-severe SARS-CoV-2 infection. Study in general: The sequenced material was bulk RNA from unsorted whole blood, and its chains were unpaired.

The TCR library protocol was used to attach unique molecular identifiers. These identifiers were attached to individual cDNA molecules. Via MiXCR, TCRdb re-called the 5' RACE reads, giving one row per CDR3 protein. The sample comprises roughly 54,000 distinct CDR3 sequences, 10% to 15% of which are singletons, and around 4.5% rests with the top ten. This clonotype has more than one count but fewer than ten. Its antigen is as yet unknown. Germline loops: CDR1 SGHAT, CDR2 FQNNGV. This CDR3 has 14 amino acids. The germline V and J ends were trimmed by 6 bases and 4 bases, with 16 bases remaining between them. Study-level results: Lookups in VDJdb leaned toward anti-spike CD8 responses and missed private and CD4 specificities.

This TCR derives from an adult who was a healthcare worker with PCR-confirmed SARS-CoV-2 infection or an uninfected control (not recorded which). The chain combines TRBV11-2 with TRBJ2-7; D gene ambiguous. Sequencing was carried out using whole blood. CDR3 loop: CASRPEAEAYEQYF. In DNA, the CDR3 is TGTGCCAGCAGACCCGAGGCTGAGGCTTACGAGCAGTACTTC.